These 16 T cell receptor beta chains were all obtained from the same sample, sequenced in a study of cytomegalovirus exposure and HLA in healthy donors. Primers for the PCR totalled 60 Vbeta and 13 Jbeta. Here immunoSEQ multiplex PCR was the method, and the copy in TCRdb shows in-frame clones only, minus some. The data hold fewer than 100,000 clones, with more than 70% observed a single time. Sequences were obtained from PBMCs. All receptors come from a woman aged 40 to 55 in good health and CMV-seronegative.

The CDR3: CASYGEAGPSWPDTQYF. Here the CDR3 DNA reads TGTGCCTCCTACGGGGAAGCGGGGCCCTCTTGGCCAGATACGCAGTATTTT. The V and J genes are TRBV10-3 and TRBJ2-3; TRBD2 aligns across 7 bases. Per germline, CDR1 ENHRY and CDR2 SYGVKD. J was trimmed by 4 bases and V by 11 bases; bases with no gene match: 21. The CDR3 loop spans 17 amino acids.

The gene calls are TRBV7-3 and TRBJ1-4; D ambiguous. This CDR3 spans 13 amino acids. CDR1 SGHTA and CDR2 FQGTGA come from the germline V gene. V was pared by 8 bases and J by 4 bases, with 11 bases between. CDR3 DNA: TGTGCCAGCGCAAGAGGAGTTAATGAAAAACTGTTTTTT. Translated: CASARGVNEKLFF.

As concerns this clone: An end of the junction differs from the germline gene, which may be a read error. This chain links TRBV19 with TRBJ1-5; D is possibly TRBD1 (6 bases). Germline CDR1 LNHDA, CDR2 SQIVND (reference sequence). The CDR3 covers 15 residues. CDR3 in DNA: TGTGCCAGTAGTATTGGGCAGGGGAGCAATAAGCCCCAGCATTTT. Translation: CASSIGQGSNKPQHF.

About this clone: The junction differs from germline at one of its ends, possibly a read error. Other DNA sequences of this sample code for an identical CDR3. This sequence joins TRBV30 and TRBJ2-5; D might be TRBD2 (7 bases). From germline, CDR1 is GTSNPN and CDR2 SVGIG (reference sequence). The CDR3 has 13 residues. CDR3 in amino acids: CAYLAGALGTQYF. The CDR3 coding sequence is TGCGCCTATCTTGCGGGGGCTTTGGGGACCCAGTACTTC.

The CDR3 DNA sequence: TGTGCCAGTATGAGGGGGGACAGAGGTTATGGACAGCCCCAGCATTTT. This gives the protein CASMRGDRGYGQPQHF. This chain connects TRBV19 to TRBJ1-5; 7 nucleotides align to TRBD1. The junction had 16 bases not matched to a gene; V was cut back by 7 bases and J by 7 bases. The CDR3 sequence is 16 residues long. In germline, CDR1 is LNHDA, CDR2 SQIVND (reference sequence).

The gene calls are TRBV7-6 and TRBJ1-6, with 10 positions matching TRBD1. V lost 0 bases and J lost 7; bases outside the gene matches: 6. This CDR3 has 17 amino acids. Germline CDR1 SGHVS, CDR2 FNYEAQ. Here the CDR3 reads CASSLADRGAGNSPLHF. The CDR3 nucleotides are TGTGCCAGCAGCTTAGCGGACAGGGGGGCGGGCAATTCACCCCTCCACTTT.

This chain connects TRBV15 to TRBJ1-4; 10 bases align to TRBD1. The CDR3 totals 16 residues. V dropped 0 bases and J dropped 5; count of bases not matched to a gene: 3. The germline CDR1 and CDR2 sequences are LNHNV and YYDKDF (reference sequence). The CDR3 DNA reads TGTGCCACCAGCAGAGATAGGACAGGGGGAAATGAAAAACTGTTTTTT. It specifies CATSRDRTGGNEKLFF.

As regards this clone: A read error may produce the germline difference seen at one junction end. V and J are TRBV5-4 and TRBJ2-5; D is unresolved. Germline V gene sequence: CDR1 SGHNT, CDR2 YYREEE (reference sequence). The CDR3 spans 11 residues. The CDR3 bases are TGTGCCAGCAGTTTGGGGTCCGAGCCCAACTTC. Protein product: CASSLGSEPNF.

V and J are TRBV7-3 and TRBJ2-7; 9 nucleotides align to TRBD2. V lost 3 bases and J lost 3; bases outside the gene matches: 3. The CDR3 contains 14 residues. CDR1 and CDR2 from the germline V gene are SGHTA and FQGTGA. The CDR3 loop reads CASSLGGGGYEQYF. CDR3 nucleotide sequence: TGTGCCAGCAGCTTGGGCGGGGGGGGCTACGAGCAGTACTTC.

The rearrangement joins TRBV30 to TRBJ2-4; the D gene is possibly TRBD1 (5 bases). The CDR3 is made up of 13 amino acids. The V gene lost 1 base and the J gene lost 4 bases, with 8 bases spanning the gap. From germline, CDR1 is GTSNPN and CDR2 SVGIG (reference sequence). This chain's CDR3 is CAWSDRQKNIQYF. The CDR3 nucleotides read TGTGCCTGGAGTGATCGACAGAAAAACATTCAGTACTTC.

The rearrangement joins TRBV27 to TRBJ1-1; D might be TRBD1 (5 bases). Between the trimmed V and J ends, which lost 5 bases and 5 bases, there was a span of 18 bases. The CDR3 covers 15 residues. Germline V gene data show CDR1 as MNHEY and CDR2 as SMNVEV (reference sequence). Here the CDR3 reads CASSPPRGAGTEAFF. CDR3 nucleotide sequence: TGTGCCAGCAGTCCACCCCGCGGGGCGGGAACTGAAGCTTTCTTT.

The chain employs TRBV19 and TRBJ1-5; 10 nucleotides match TRBD1. Trimming removed 0 bases from V and 7 bases from J; junction bases left unmatched: 15. There are 19 residues in the CDR3. The V gene's germline CDR1 is LNHDA and CDR2 SQIVND (reference sequence). CDR3 sequence reads: CASSIDPWTGTGAVQPQHF. CDR3 bases: TGTGCCAGTAGTATAGATCCTTGGACAGGGACAGGGGCTGTACAGCCCCAGCATTTT.

The chain joins TRBV2 to TRBJ1-2, with D unresolved. There are 14 residues in the CDR3. V was clipped by 4 bases and J by 2 bases, with 11 bases between them. In germline, CDR1 is SNHLY, CDR2 FYNNEI. The CDR3 protein is CASSVGSLNYGYTF. In nucleotides, the CDR3 is TGTGCCAGCAGTGTAGGGAGTCTGAACTATGGCTACACCTTC.

The V gene is TRBV30, the J gene TRBJ1-2, with 7 bases lining up with TRBD1. Germline V gene data show CDR1 as GTSNPN and CDR2 as SVGIG (reference sequence). Trimming cost V 2 bases and J 7 bases; bases outside gene matches: 10. The CDR3 is 14 amino acids. The CDR3 reads CAWSSTTTGSGYTF. For the CDR3, the DNA is TGTGCCTGGAGTTCTACTACGACAGGGAGTGGCTACACCTTC. Supplemented by reference TRBV30 and TRBJ1-2, the full variable domain reads SQTIHQWPATLVQPVGSPLSLECTVEGTSNPNLYWYRQAAGRGLQLLFYSVGIGQISSEVPQNLSASRPQDRQFILSSKKLLLSDSGFYLCAWSSTTTGSGYTFGSGTRLTVV.

This chain connects TRBV5-4 to TRBJ2-1, with TRBD1 as a possible D gene (5 bases). CDR1 SGHNT and CDR2 YYREEE come from the germline V gene (reference sequence). The CDR3 loop spans 12 amino acids. Between the trimmed V and J ends, which lost 4 bases and 10 bases, there was a span of 12 bases. This CDR3 reads CASSQGHGEQFF. The CDR3 DNA is TGTGCCAGCAGCCAGGGTCATGGGGAGCAGTTCTTC.

This sequence joins TRBV12-5 and TRBJ2-3; 8 nucleotides line up with TRBD2. The CDR3 contains 14 residues. The V gene end was trimmed by 1 base and the J gene end by 3 bases; junction bases not matched to a gene: 0. The germline gives CDR1 LGHNT, CDR2 FRNRAP. The CDR3 DNA reads TGTGCTAGTGGTTTGGCGGGGGGGACAGATACGCAGTATTTT. Encoded protein: CASGLAGGTDTQYF.